This T cell receptor beta chain was obtained from a study of STAT3 mutations in large granular lymphocyte leukemia. At the level of the study: Roughly half of the longitudinally sequenced T-LGLL patients carried detectable canonical activating STAT3 mutations.

This clone showed up just once. Its antigen is unknown. Germline V gene lookup returns CDR1 SGHNT and CDR2 YYREEE (reference sequence). Germline trimming cut 2 bases from V and 4 bases from J; bases unmatched to any gene: 0. This CDR3 spans 13 amino acids. General study points: In T-cell large granular lymphocyte leukemia, about half of patients showed multiple immunodominant subclonotypes. Persisting codominant clonotypes may have hidden a small pathogenic clone. Samples missed the first appearance of the clone.

Libraries were prepared by immunoSEQ multiplex PCR; TCRdb keeps only in-frame clonotypes and omits some of them. The table has 10,000 to 15,000 clones, 88% seen once. The sequencing sample was made of PBMCs. The chain uses TRBV5-4 and TRBJ1-2, with TRBD1 matching 9 bases. The origin of this receptor is a human donor with T large granular lymphocyte leukemia. Some clones in this sample may be carry-over from other donors' samples. Here the CDR3 reads CASSLQGAYGYTF. In nucleotides, the CDR3 is TGTGCCAGCAGCTTACAGGGGGCCTATGGCTACACCTTC.